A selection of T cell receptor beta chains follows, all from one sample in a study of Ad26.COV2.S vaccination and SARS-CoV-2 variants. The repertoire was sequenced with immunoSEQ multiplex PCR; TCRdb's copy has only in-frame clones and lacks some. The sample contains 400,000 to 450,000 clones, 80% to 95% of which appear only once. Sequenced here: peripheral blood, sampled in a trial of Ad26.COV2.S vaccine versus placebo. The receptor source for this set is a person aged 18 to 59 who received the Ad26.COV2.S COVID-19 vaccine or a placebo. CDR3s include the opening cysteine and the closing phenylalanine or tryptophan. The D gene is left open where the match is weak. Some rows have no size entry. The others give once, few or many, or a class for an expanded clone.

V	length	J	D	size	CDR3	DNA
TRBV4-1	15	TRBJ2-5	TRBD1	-	CASSQRQGAMETQYF	TGCGCCAGCAGCCAAAGACAGGGGGCTATGGAGACCCAGTACTTC
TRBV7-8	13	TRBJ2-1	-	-	CASSHERGKLQFF	TGTGCCAGCAGCCACGAACGAGGGAAACTTCAGTTCTTC
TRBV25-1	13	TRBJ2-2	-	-	CASTRNSVGELFF	TGTGCCAGCACCAGAAACTCGGTCGGGGAGCTGTTTTTT
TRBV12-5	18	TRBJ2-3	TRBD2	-	CASGPDLAGGPETDTQYF	TGTGCTAGTGGTCCCGACCTAGCGGGGGGGCCGGAGACAGATACGCAGTATTTT
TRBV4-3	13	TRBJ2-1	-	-	CASSQDSTNEQFF	TGCGCCAGCAGCCAAGATTCGACGAATGAGCAGTTCTTC
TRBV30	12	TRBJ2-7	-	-	CAWRYGQHEQYF	TGTGCCTGGAGGTACGGACAGCACGAGCAGTACTTC
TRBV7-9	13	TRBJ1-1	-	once	CASSLTMQTEAFF	TGTGCCAGCAGCTTAACTATGCAGACGGAAGCTTTCTTT
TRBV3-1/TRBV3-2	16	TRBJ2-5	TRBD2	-	CASSQGLAGGQETQYF	TGTGCCAGCAGTCAAGGACTAGCGGGGGGACAAGAGACCCAGTACTTC
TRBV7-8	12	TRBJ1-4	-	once	CASSLFKEKLFF	TGTGCCAGCAGCCTGTTTAAAGAAAAACTGTTTTTT
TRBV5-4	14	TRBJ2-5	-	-	CASSSWLGEETQYF	TGTGCCAGCAGCTCCTGGTTAGGGGAAGAGACCCAGTACTTC
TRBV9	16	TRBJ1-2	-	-	CASSVDAGGEDYGYTF	TGTGCCAGCAGCGTAGACGCGGGAGGGGAGGACTATGGCTACACCTTC
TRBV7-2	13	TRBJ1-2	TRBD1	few	CASSPGGAGGYTF	TGTGCCAGCAGTCCAGGGGGCGCGGGGGGCTACACCTTC
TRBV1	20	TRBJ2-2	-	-	CTSSQELAGGPLSNTGELFF	TGCACCAGCAGCCAGGAACTAGCGGGGGGGCCTCTGTCGAACACCGGGGAGCTGTTTTTT
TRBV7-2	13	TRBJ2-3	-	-	CASSLVGGDTQYF	TGTGCCAGCAGCTTAGTTGGGGGCGATACGCAGTATTTT
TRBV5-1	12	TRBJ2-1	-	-	CASSRTDNEQFF	TGCGCCAGCAGCAGGACAGACAATGAGCAGTTCTTC
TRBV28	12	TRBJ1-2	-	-	CAADGQGYGYTF	TGTGCTGCCGATGGGCAGGGCTATGGCTACACCTTC
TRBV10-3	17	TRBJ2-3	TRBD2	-	CAISVLVRGGAEDTQYF	TGTGCCATCAGTGTACTCGTGCGCGGGGGGGCAGAGGATACGCAGTATTTT
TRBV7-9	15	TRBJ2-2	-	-	CASSPSGLNTGELFF	TGTGCCAGCAGCCCTTCAGGGCTGAACACCGGGGAGCTGTTTTTT
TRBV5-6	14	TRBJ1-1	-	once	CASSLRGTDTEAFF	TGTGCCAGCAGCTTGAGGGGCACTGACACTGAAGCTTTCTTT
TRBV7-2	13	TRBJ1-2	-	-	CASSLGGGAGYTF	TGTGCCAGCAGCTTAGGCGGGGGCGCTGGCTACACCTTC
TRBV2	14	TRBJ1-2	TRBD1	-	CASSGQGGSYGYTF	TGTGCCAGCTCGGGACAGGGCGGATCCTATGGCTACACCTTC
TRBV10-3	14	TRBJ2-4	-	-	CAISEGGTGNIQYF	TGTGCCATCAGTGAGGGGGGAACAGGGAACATTCAGTACTTC
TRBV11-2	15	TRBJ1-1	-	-	CASSLGSGRDTEAFF	TGTGCCAGCAGCTTAGGATCAGGGAGGGACACTGAAGCTTTCTTT
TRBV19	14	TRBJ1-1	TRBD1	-	CASRPDRGSTEAFF	TGTGCCAGTAGGCCGGACAGGGGATCCACTGAAGCTTTCTTT
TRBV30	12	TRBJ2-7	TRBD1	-	CAFLTGGYEQYF	TGTGCCTTCTTGACAGGGGGCTACGAGCAGTACTTC
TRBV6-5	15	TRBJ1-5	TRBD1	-	CASSYDGTGDQPQHF	TGTGCCAGCAGTTACGACGGGACAGGGGATCAGCCCCAGCATTTT
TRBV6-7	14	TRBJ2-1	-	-	CASSGGDSHNEQFF	TGTGCCAGCAGCGGCGGGGACTCCCACAATGAGCAGTTCTTC